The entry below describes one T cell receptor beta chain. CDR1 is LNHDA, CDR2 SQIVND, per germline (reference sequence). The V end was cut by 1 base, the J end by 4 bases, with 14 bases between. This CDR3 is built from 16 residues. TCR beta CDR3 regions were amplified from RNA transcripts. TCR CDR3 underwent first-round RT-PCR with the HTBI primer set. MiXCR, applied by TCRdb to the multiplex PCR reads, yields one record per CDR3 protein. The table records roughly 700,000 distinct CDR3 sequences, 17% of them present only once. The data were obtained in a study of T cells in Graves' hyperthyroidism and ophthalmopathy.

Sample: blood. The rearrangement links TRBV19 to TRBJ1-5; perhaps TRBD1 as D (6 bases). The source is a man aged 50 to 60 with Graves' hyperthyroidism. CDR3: CASSIAGAGVNQPQHF. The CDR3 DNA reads TGTGCCAGTAGTATAGCAGGGGCGGGGGTGAATCAGCCCCAGCATTTT.